The 30 T cell receptor beta chains below were found in one sample sequenced in a study of blood T cell repertoires in COVID-19 (dated by TCRdb to 2020 to 2021). The library was obtained by the immunoSEQ multiplex PCR assay. Held by TCRdb, this immuneACCESS table contains in-frame sequences only and omits some clones. Under half of the omission traces to an unresolved V gene where checked; the cause of the rest is unknown. The sample table lists roughly 200,000 clones, about 85% of them with a count of one. The top ten clones comprise about 5% of the sample. The sequenced material came from peripheral blood. All receptors come from a woman aged 80 or older with acute or convalescent COVID-19.

This clone was recorded a few times. The V and J genes are TRBV7-9 and TRBJ2-7; D may be TRBD2 (6 bases). CDR1 and CDR2 (germline): SEHNR, FQNEAQ (reference sequence). V lost 4 bases and J lost 6, with 19 bases in between. The CDR3 consists of 15 residues. CDR3 in DNA: TGTGCCAGCAGCTCCGGGACCGGGGAGGTCGGCGAGCAGTACTTC. It codes for CASSSGTGEVGEQYF.

The rearrangement links TRBV29-1 to TRBJ2-3; 7 bases line up with TRBD1. V was pared by 7 bases and J by 1 base, with 8 bases of the junction left unmatched. The CDR3 has 14 amino acids. In germline, CDR1 is SQVTM, CDR2 ANQGSEA. Here the CDR3 DNA reads TGCAGCGGCGCGGACCAGGGGGGCACAGATACGCAGTATTTT. Translated: CSGADQGGTDTQYF.

The CDR3 spells CASSPPGTEAFF. CDR3 sequence (DNA): TGTGCCAGCAGCCCCCCGGGCACTGAAGCTTTCTTT. This chain joins TRBV27 and TRBJ1-1; D not certain. Per germline, CDR1 MNHEY and CDR2 SMNVEV (reference sequence). There are 12 residues in the CDR3. Trimming shortened V by 6 bases and J by 4 bases, and 9 bases separated the two germline ends.

CDR3 sequence: CASGETSSGRPYEQYF. Here the CDR3 DNA reads TGTGCCAGTGGCGAGACTTCTAGCGGGAGGCCCTACGAGCAGTACTTC. The chain combines TRBV19 with TRBJ2-7, with 11 bases identical to TRBD2. CDR1 and CDR2 from the germline V gene are LNHDA and SQIVND (reference sequence). V was clipped by 8 bases and J by 2 bases; unmatched bases: 11. This CDR3 has 16 residues.

The CDR3 DNA reads as TGCGCCAGCACCCCGGGAGGGAGCAATGAGCAGTTCTTC. It codes for CASTPGGSNEQFF. The chain carries TRBV5-1 and TRBJ2-1; 8 positions agree with TRBD2. Germline V CDR1 and CDR2: SGHRS, YFSETQ. V gave up 6 bases and J gave up 6 bases; unmatched junction bases: 5. This CDR3 has 13 residues.

This clone is a singleton in its sample. The CDR3 DNA reads as TGTGCCAGCAGCTCCCGGACAGGAATACTCTATGGCTACACCTTC. It yields the protein CASSSRTGILYGYTF. This chain uses TRBV5-8 with TRBJ1-2; 7 positions match TRBD1. This CDR3 comprises 15 residues. Germline loops: CDR1 SGHTS, CDR2 YDEGEE. The junction had 9 bases not matched to a gene; V was cut back by 3 bases and J by 4 bases.

The chain carries TRBV28 and TRBJ2-7; TRBD2 matches at 9 bases. Germline V gene data show CDR1 as MDHEN and CDR2 as SYDVKM. This CDR3 is built from 17 residues. V gave up 5 bases and J gave up 7 bases; unmatched junction bases: 18. DNA for the CDR3: TGTGCCAGCAGTCCCTACCCCCTCGCGGGAGGGCCGCAAGAGCAGTACTTC. This sequence encodes CASSPYPLAGGPQEQYF.

The chain has TRBV5-4 and TRBJ1-2; possible D gene TRBD1, 6 bases. The CDR3 length is 17 residues. CDR1 is SGHNT, CDR2 YYREEE, per germline (reference sequence). V lost 4 bases, J lost 1 base, and 20 bases lay in between. CDR3 sequence reads: CASSSRDMSYFNYGYTF. In nucleotides, the CDR3 is TGTGCCAGCAGCAGCAGGGACATGTCCTATTTTAACTATGGCTACACCTTC.

Here the CDR3 reads CATRPGTRVYGYTF. In nucleotides, the CDR3 is TGTGCAACCAGACCCGGGACAAGGGTCTATGGCTACACCTTC. The genes are TRBV28 and TRBJ1-2; D is perhaps TRBD1 (6 bases). The CDR3 length is 14 residues. Germline assignment: CDR1 MDHEN and CDR2 SYDVKM.

This clone has more than one count but fewer than ten. The rearrangement uses TRBV11-2 and TRBJ1-1, with D maybe TRBD1 (5 bases). V was cut by 5 bases and J by 4 bases, with 17 bases left in between. CDR3 length: 15 amino acids. The V gene's germline CDR1 is SGHAT and CDR2 FQNNGV. CDR3 sequence: CASSHPALGLTEAFF. The CDR3 coding sequence is TGTGCCAGCAGCCACCCGGCCTTGGGGCTCACTGAAGCTTTCTTT. The variable domain in full, completed from reference TRBV11-2 and TRBJ1-1, reads EAGVAQSPRYKIIEKRQSVAFWCNPISGHATLYWYQQILGQGPKLLIQFQNNGVVDDSQLPKDRFSAERLKGVDSTLKIQPAKLEDSAVYLCASSHPALGLTEAFFGQGTRLTVV.

The V and J genes are TRBV7-9 and TRBJ1-2; no clear D. Trimming left V 6 bases short and J 7 bases short, with 12 bases between. Germline V gene sequence: CDR1 SEHNR, CDR2 FQNEAQ (reference sequence). The CDR3 runs to 12 residues. CDR3 loop: CASSPDIPGYTF. The CDR3 DNA follows: TGTGCCAGCAGTCCAGACATCCCTGGCTACACCTTC.

This chain uses TRBV5-6 with TRBJ1-2; D is perhaps TRBD1 (5 bases). CDR1 is SGHDT, CDR2 YYEEEE, per germline. The CDR3 covers 13 residues. Trimming removed 2 bases at V and 7 bases at J, with 12 bases between. CDR3 in DNA: TGTGCCAGCAGCTTCATCGGGGGGAGTGGCTACACCTTC. This codes for CASSFIGGSGYTF.

The V and J genes are TRBV29-1 and TRBJ2-7; D is perhaps TRBD1 (5 bases). CDR1 and CDR2 from the germline V gene are SQVTM and ANQGSEA. The CDR3 runs 12 residues. The germline V and J ends were trimmed by 5 bases and 3 bases, with 11 bases remaining between them. The CDR3 nucleotides are TGCAGCGTTCAACCGGACAACTACGAGCAGTACTTC. Translating it yields CSVQPDNYEQYF.

The V gene is TRBV7-3, the J gene TRBJ2-5, with 9 bases lining up with TRBD1. This CDR3 contains 16 residues. V lost 5 bases to trimming and J lost 4 bases; unmatched junction nucleotides: 11. Germline CDR1 and CDR2: SGHTA and FQGTGA. This CDR3 is CASSLSPGQGPETQYF. The CDR3, as DNA: TGTGCCAGCAGCCTCAGCCCGGGACAGGGTCCAGAGACCCAGTACTTC.

The chain recombines TRBV27 with TRBJ1-2, with 7 bases identical to TRBD1. V was pared by 3 bases and J by 5 bases, with 3 bases of the junction left unmatched. The CDR3 is 13 amino acids. Germline lookup yields CDR1 MNHEY and CDR2 SMNVEV (reference sequence). Written as DNA, the CDR3 is TGTGCCAGCAGTTTGGGGACAGAATATGGCTACACCTTC. Translated: CASSLGTEYGYTF.

This chain links TRBV18 with TRBJ1-4; 9 nucleotides match TRBD1. V trimming: 3 bases; J trimming: 6 bases; junction bases outside the gene matches: 2. Looked up from germline, CDR1 is KGHSH and CDR2 is LQKENI. CDR3 length equals 14 residues. In nucleotides, the CDR3 is TGTGCCAGCTCACCGGGGACAGGGTATGAAAAACTGTTTTTT. Its translation: CASSPGTGYEKLFF.

The genes are TRBV7-2 and TRBJ1-6, with unresolved D. Trimming took off 3 bases at V and 16 bases at J, with 13 bases between the two ends. Germline CDR1 reads SGHTA; CDR2 reads FQGNSA. This CDR3 spans 12 amino acids. The CDR3 nucleotides read TGTGCCAGCAGCTTTCTGGGGAGTGGGCTCCACTTT. Its translation is CASSFLGSGLHF.

The CDR3 spells CASSLGAGETQYF. Here the CDR3 DNA reads TGTGCCAGCAGCTTAGGGGCAGGAGAGACCCAGTACTTC. V and J are TRBV7-9 and TRBJ2-5, with no clear D. V was pared by 1 base and J by 4 bases, with 7 bases between. Germline CDR1 is SEHNR and CDR2 is FQNEAQ (reference sequence). CDR3 size: 13 residues.

This chain links TRBV7-3 with TRBJ2-5; 12 bases agree with TRBD2. The CDR3 totals 17 residues. The ends lost 5 bases at V and 4 bases at J; junction bases unmatched: 11. The germline V gene has CDR1 SGHTA and CDR2 FQGTGA. The CDR3 region has the DNA TGTGCCAGCAGCCCTGAGGCTAGCGGGAGGGGGAGAGAGACCCAGTACTTC. It yields the protein CASSPEASGRGRETQYF.

This clone was picked up one time. The chain joins TRBV19 to TRBJ2-1, with D possibly matching TRBD1 (7 bases). V was cut by 5 bases and J by 8 bases, with 19 bases left in between. Germline CDR1 and CDR2: LNHDA and SQIVND (reference sequence). This CDR3 comprises 15 residues. In nucleotides, the CDR3 is TGTGCCAGTAGTCCCCGGGACAGCGGGTTCGATGAGCAGTTCTTC. This encodes CASSPRDSGFDEQFF.

CDR3 sequence reads: CSVGQGNNSPLHF. CDR3 DNA: TGCAGCGTCGGACAGGGCAATAATTCACCCCTCCACTTT. The chain joins TRBV29-1 to TRBJ1-6; the match to TRBD1 covers 8 bases. The germline CDR1 and CDR2 sequences are SQVTM and ANQGSEA. The V gene end was trimmed by 6 bases and the J gene end by 5 bases; junction bases not matched to a gene: 3. The length of the CDR3 is 13 residues.

The rearrangement uses TRBV30 and TRBJ1-2; D remains ambiguous. This CDR3 is built from 12 residues. V lost 3 bases and J lost 9, with 14 bases in between. CDR1 is GTSNPN, CDR2 SVGIG, per germline (reference sequence). The CDR3 nucleotides are TGTGCCTGGAGCCCGAGGGTGAGAAGCTACACCTTC. Translated, it gives CAWSPRVRSYTF.

The rearrangement links TRBV13 to TRBJ2-7; 14 bases fit TRBD2. This CDR3 has 17 residues. Per the germline V gene, CDR1 is PRHDT and CDR2 is FYEKMQ (reference sequence). V shed 6 bases, J shed 6 bases, and the junction held 13 bases outside the gene matches. The CDR3: CASSPNAGTSGSREQYF. The CDR3 bases are TGTGCCAGCAGTCCCAACGCCGGGACTAGCGGGAGTCGCGAGCAGTACTTC.

V usage is TRBV27 and J usage is TRBJ1-1; D unclear. The CDR3 loop spans 13 amino acids. Germline V gene data show CDR1 as MNHEY and CDR2 as SMNVEV (reference sequence). The germline V and J ends were trimmed by 4 bases and 13 bases, with 19 bases remaining between them. The CDR3 DNA reads TGTGCCAGCAGTTGGGAGACAACGGTATCGGGTTTCTTT. Its protein is CASSWETTVSGFF.

This clone was observed once. The chain couples TRBV10-2 to TRBJ2-5; 8 nucleotides line up with TRBD2. V gave up 5 bases and J gave up 9 bases; unmatched junction bases: 17. This CDR3 has 16 amino acids. Germline assignment: CDR1 WSHSY and CDR2 SAAADI. The DNA for the CDR3 is TGCGCCAGCAGTCTCAAACCGGGACTAGGCCGAGGGGCCCAGTACTTC. Translation gives CASSLKPGLGRGAQYF.

The rearrangement uses TRBV6-2 or TRBV6-3 and TRBJ1-2; TRBD1 matches 7 bases. J gave up 8 bases and V 6 bases, and 9 bases lay outside the gene matches. Germline lookup yields CDR1 MNHEY and CDR2 SVGEGT. This CDR3 has 13 residues. The CDR3 loop is CASSRQGVSGYTF. The CDR3 bases are TGTGCCAGCAGCCGTCAGGGGGTTTCAGGCTACACCTTC.

CDR3 residues: CAWSRGGKGNTEAFF. Here the CDR3 DNA reads TGTGCCTGGAGTAGGGGGGGTAAAGGGAACACTGAAGCTTTCTTT. This chain uses TRBV30 with TRBJ1-1; tentatively, D is TRBD1 (6 bases). The CDR3 is 15 amino acids. Trimming took off 2 bases at V and 1 base at J, with 14 bases between the two ends. Germline V gives CDR1 GTSNPN, CDR2 SVGIG (reference sequence).

J is TRBJ1-2 and V is TRBV30, with 9 nucleotides matching TRBD1. Germline lookup yields CDR1 GTSNPN and CDR2 SVGIG (reference sequence). This CDR3 has 13 amino acids. The J segment lost 9 bases and the V segment lost 1 base, leaving 6 bases of the junction unmatched. For the CDR3, the DNA is TGTGCCTGGAGTGGGGGGACAGGGACAAGCTACACCTTC. Translating it yields CAWSGGTGTSYTF.

The chain recombines TRBV6-6 with TRBJ1-1, with 7 bases matching TRBD1. The CDR3 spans 15 residues. In germline, CDR1 is MNHNY, CDR2 SVGAGI (reference sequence). Losses at the gene ends were 6 bases for V and 3 bases for J; bases not matched to a gene: 10. The CDR3 region is CASRATTGTHTEAFF. CDR3 DNA sequence: TGTGCCAGCAGGGCCACGACAGGGACTCACACTGAAGCTTTCTTT.

This sequence joins TRBV6-6 and TRBJ2-3, with D hard to call. Between the trimmed V and J ends, which lost 5 bases and 6 bases, there was a span of 9 bases. The CDR3 has 12 amino acids. CDR1 and CDR2 from the germline V gene are MNHNY and SVGAGI (reference sequence). CDR3: CASSPPGDTQYF. CDR3 nucleotides: TGTGCCAGCAGTCCCCCCGGGGATACGCAGTATTTT.